One and the same sample provided the 21 T cell receptor beta chains below, sequenced in a study of blood T cell repertoires in COVID-19. This table comes from immunoSEQ multiplex PCR, and its TCRdb copy is limited to in-frame clones, with some not included. Of more than 85,000 clones detected, about 70% appear once; the ten largest clones hold 6% to 8.5%. Sequencing was carried out using peripheral blood. All receptors derive from a woman aged 55 to 70 with acute or convalescent COVID-19.

Points on this clone: This sample includes further DNA sequences coding for the same CDR3. The J gene is TRBJ1-5, the V gene TRBV5-1; 8 bases align to TRBD1. This CDR3 is built from 14 residues. In germline, CDR1 is SGHRS, CDR2 YFSETQ. With V trimmed by 4 bases and J by 4 bases, 4 bases remained unmatched. CDR3: CASSPGQGNQPQHF. The CDR3 bases are TGCGCCAGCAGCCCAGGACAGGGAAATCAGCCCCAGCATTTT.

This clone has a single count. The J gene is TRBJ1-5, the V gene TRBV24-1; D uncertain. Germline values: CDR1 KGHDR, CDR2 SFDVKD. The CDR3 covers 13 residues. The ends were cut back, 5 bases at V and 7 bases at J, with 11 bases in the middle. The CDR3 loop is CATSAGGEQPQHF. CDR3 nucleotide sequence: TGTGCCACCAGTGCGGGAGGAGAACAGCCCCAGCATTTT.

The chain carries TRBV18 and TRBJ2-1; perhaps TRBD2 as D (7 bases). V shed 3 bases and J shed 3 bases, with 15 bases lying between them. This CDR3 is 16 amino acids long. Germline CDR1 reads KGHSH; CDR2 reads LQKENI. The CDR3 DNA reads TGTGCCAGCTCACCCCCGGGGGGACAATTCTACAATGAGCAGTTCTTC. Residues: CASSPPGGQFYNEQFF.

The chain employs TRBV6-5 and TRBJ1-1; 7 bases line up with TRBD1. CDR1 is MNHEY, CDR2 SVGAGI, per germline. This CDR3 region has 13 residues. The junction had 12 bases not matched to a gene; V was cut back by 6 bases and J by 11 bases. The CDR3: CASRRTGVPRAFF. For the CDR3, the DNA is TGTGCCAGCAGGAGAACAGGGGTACCGAGGGCTTTCTTT.

This chain joins TRBV5-1 and TRBJ2-5, with TRBD1 identical over 11 bases. V lost 4 bases, J lost 3 bases, and 8 bases stayed unmatched. Germline-derived CDR1 and CDR2 are SGHRS and YFSETQ. CDR3 length: 16 residues. The CDR3 reads CASSPSPGQGEETQYF. CDR3 DNA sequence: TGCGCCAGCAGCCCTAGCCCGGGACAGGGGGAAGAGACCCAGTACTTC.

The chain carries TRBV4-2 and TRBJ2-1, with 12 bases fitting TRBD2. Trimming cost V 1 base and J 9 bases; bases outside gene matches: 7. Germline CDR1 reads LGHNA; CDR2 reads YNFKEQ. This CDR3 is built from 16 residues. CDR3 residues: CASSQASLAGGVEQFF. Here the CDR3 DNA reads TGTGCCAGCAGCCAAGCTAGTCTAGCGGGGGGGGTTGAGCAGTTCTTC.

The chain joins TRBV18 to TRBJ2-7; no definite D call. The V end lost 3 bases, the J end lost 6 bases, and 12 bases lay between the germline ends. CDR1 KGHSH and CDR2 LQKENI come from the germline V gene. The CDR3 spans 13 residues. In nucleotides, the CDR3 is TGTGCCAGCTCACCGGAAAGGCTAGGCGAGCAGTACTTC. It translates to CASSPERLGEQYF.

This chain connects TRBV18 to TRBJ2-3, with TRBD1 matching over 10 bases. CDR3 length equals 16 residues. After removal of 3 bases from V and 5 bases from J, the junction contained 8 bases not matched to a gene. In germline, CDR1 is KGHSH, CDR2 LQKENI. The CDR3 nucleotides are TGTGCCAGCTCACCTGGGACAGGGGCTTTAGAAGATACGCAGTATTTT. Translated: CASSPGTGALEDTQYF.

This clone showed up just a few times. The chain is built from TRBV30 and TRBJ1-2; TRBD1 aligns across 7 bases. The CDR3 loop spans 15 amino acids. Germline V gene data show CDR1 as GTSNPN and CDR2 as SVGIG (reference sequence). Trimming at V came to 0 bases and at J to 4 bases, leaving 8 bases not matched to a gene. CDR3 residues: CAWSVRGARPYGYTF. The DNA for the CDR3 is TGTGCCTGGAGTGTCAGGGGGGCGCGGCCCTATGGCTACACCTTC.

This clone was recorded a few times. The CDR3: CASSLRPGNNEKLFF. CDR3 bases: TGTGCCAGCAGCTTAAGGCCAGGAAATAATGAAAAACTGTTTTTT. This chain joins TRBV7-2 and TRBJ1-4; no clear D gene. The CDR3 length is 15 residues. The germline gives CDR1 SGHTA, CDR2 FQGNSA. Between the trimmed V and J ends, which lost 2 bases and 4 bases, there was a span of 11 bases. The full variable domain, its missing parts supplied by reference TRBV7-2 and TRBJ1-4, is GAGVSQSPSNKVTEKGKDVELRCDPISGHTALYWYRQSLGQGLEFLIYFQGNSAPDKSGLPSDRFSAERTGGSVSTLTIQRTQQEDSAVYLCASSLRPGNNEKLFFGSGTQLSVL.

The chain has TRBV4-2 and TRBJ2-1; weak D call: TRBD1 (5 bases). Per the germline V gene, CDR1 is LGHNA and CDR2 is YNFKEQ. This CDR3 has 12 residues. V shed 1 base and J shed 9 bases, with 7 bases lying between them. The CDR3 DNA follows: TGTGCCAGCAGCCAAGTGGACACTGAGCAGTTCTTC. Translated: CASSQVDTEQFF.

This clone came up a few times. The rearrangement uses TRBV20-1 and TRBJ1-1; D remains ambiguous. CDR3 size: 10 residues. Germline V gives CDR1 DFQATT, CDR2 SNEGSKA (reference sequence). The V end was cut by 4 bases, the J end by 10 bases, with 10 bases between. The CDR3: CSAMGVRAFF. The CDR3 DNA sequence: TGCAGTGCTATGGGAGTTCGAGCTTTCTTT.

V is TRBV29-1 and J is TRBJ1-1; tentatively, D is TRBD1 (5 bases). Deletions cut 6 bases from V and 0 bases from J, with 11 bases between. The CDR3 runs to 13 residues. Looked up from germline, CDR1 is SQVTM and CDR2 is ANQGSEA. The CDR3 loop is CSVLGQMNTEAFF. The CDR3 DNA follows: TGCAGCGTGCTGGGGCAGATGAACACTGAAGCTTTCTTT.

The genes are TRBV19 and TRBJ1-5; TRBD1 matches at 8 bases. V shed 11 bases, J shed 4 bases, and the junction held 7 bases outside the gene matches. This CDR3 comprises 13 residues. CDR1 is LNHDA and CDR2 is SQIVND in the germline V gene (reference sequence). CDR3 protein: CACTDRGNQPQHF. The CDR3 DNA reads TGTGCCTGCACCGACAGGGGTAATCAGCCCCAGCATTTT.

This clone was seen many times. The chain joins TRBV11-3 to TRBJ2-5; D uncertain. The ends were cut back, 0 bases at V and 9 bases at J, with 8 bases in the middle. Germline CDR1 SGHNT, CDR2 YENEEA. This CDR3 is built from 12 residues. The CDR3 DNA reads as TGTGCCAGCAGCTTAGAGTCCCGGGCCCAGTACTTC. It yields the protein CASSLESRAQYF.

The V call is TRBV19, the J call TRBJ2-4; D perhaps matches TRBD1 (5 bases). Germline V lookup: CDR1 LNHDA, CDR2 SQIVND (reference sequence). Trimming took 5 bases from V and 0 from J, leaving 5 bases between them. The CDR3 is 13 residues long. The CDR3 spells CASSDRAKNIQYF. The DNA for the CDR3 is TGTGCCAGTAGTGACAGAGCCAAAAACATTCAGTACTTC.

This clone was detected only once. The chain links TRBV24-1 to TRBJ2-3; D unresolved. This CDR3 has 12 residues. Trimming cost V 6 bases and J 3 bases, with 6 bases left between them. Germline lookup yields CDR1 KGHDR and CDR2 SFDVKD. CDR3 nucleotide sequence: TGTGCCACCAGTCCCGGGACAGATACGCAGTATTTT. This translates into CATSPGTDTQYF.

The chain has TRBV28 and TRBJ1-2; 8 bases fit TRBD1. The length of the CDR3 is 18 residues. Germline V gene data show CDR1 as MDHEN and CDR2 as SYDVKM. Unmatched junction bases numbered 15, after V lost 1 base and J lost 5 bases. The CDR3 nucleotides are TGTGCCAGCAGTTTATCAACGGGGCGCAGGGGGCTAGGGTATGGCTACACCTTC. Its translation: CASSLSTGRRGLGYGYTF.

V is TRBV7-9 and J is TRBJ1-1; no definite D call. This CDR3 has 15 residues. Per germline, CDR1 SEHNR and CDR2 FQNEAQ (reference sequence). V was clipped by 5 bases and J by 2 bases, with 15 bases between them. Here the CDR3 DNA reads TGTGCCAGCAGCGCGTTGGAGAGATCTAACACTGAAGCTTTCTTT. Translation gives CASSALERSNTEAFF.

V and J are TRBV4-1 and TRBJ2-4, with a tentative D call TRBD1 (5 bases). CDR1 is MGHRA and CDR2 is YSYEKL in the germline V gene. The CDR3 is 16 residues long. V lost 0 bases and J 2 bases, leaving 11 bases between the germline ends. CDR3 DNA: TGCGCCAGCAGCCAAGAGCAAAGGGGAACCAAAAACATTCAGTACTTC. Its translation: CASSQEQRGTKNIQYF.

The genes are TRBV29-1 and TRBJ1-2; tentatively, D is TRBD1 (6 bases). V lost 3 bases, J lost 5 bases, and 16 bases lay in between. The CDR3 loop spans 14 amino acids. Germline CDR1 SQVTM, CDR2 ANQGSEA. This chain's CDR3 is CSVDSGQGKYGYTF. CDR3 nucleotides: TGCAGCGTTGATAGTGGGCAGGGGAAGTATGGCTACACCTTC.